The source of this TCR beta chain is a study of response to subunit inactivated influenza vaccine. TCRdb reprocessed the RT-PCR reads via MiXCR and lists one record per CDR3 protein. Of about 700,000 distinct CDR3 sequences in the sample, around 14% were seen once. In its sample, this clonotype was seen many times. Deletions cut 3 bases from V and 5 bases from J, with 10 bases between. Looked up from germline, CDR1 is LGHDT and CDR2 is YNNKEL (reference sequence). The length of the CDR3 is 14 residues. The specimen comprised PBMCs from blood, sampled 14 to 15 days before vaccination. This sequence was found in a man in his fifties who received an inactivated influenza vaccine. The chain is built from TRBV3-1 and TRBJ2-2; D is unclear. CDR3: CASSQWLKTGELFF. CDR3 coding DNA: TGTGCCAGCAGCCAGTGGCTTAAAACCGGGGAGCTGTTTTTT.